This TCR beta chain was observed in a study of blood T cell repertoires in COVID-19. The CDR3 loop spans 14 amino acids. Germline CDR1 reads SEHNR; CDR2 reads FQNEAQ (reference sequence). Trimming stripped 5 bases from V and 10 bases from J, with 15 bases between. This clone was observed a few times. In the authors' workflow: Amplified reference gene primers provided the basis for estimating nucleated cell counts. Sequencing used immunoSEQ multiplex PCR; TCRdb keeps in-frame clones, though not all of them. V, J and clone size are those of that table, while D and trimming were read from the DNA. The sample includes 62,000 or so clones, approximately 78% of them seen just once.

This clonotype was sampled from a man in his fifties or sixties with COVID-19, enrolled during active disease. Sequences were obtained from peripheral blood. V and J are TRBV7-9 and TRBJ1-6; a weak D match, TRBD1 (6 bases). The CDR3 coding sequence is TGTGCCAGCAGCCCTGTGGCAGGGGACTCACCCCTCCACTTT. It translates to CASSPVAGDSPLHF.